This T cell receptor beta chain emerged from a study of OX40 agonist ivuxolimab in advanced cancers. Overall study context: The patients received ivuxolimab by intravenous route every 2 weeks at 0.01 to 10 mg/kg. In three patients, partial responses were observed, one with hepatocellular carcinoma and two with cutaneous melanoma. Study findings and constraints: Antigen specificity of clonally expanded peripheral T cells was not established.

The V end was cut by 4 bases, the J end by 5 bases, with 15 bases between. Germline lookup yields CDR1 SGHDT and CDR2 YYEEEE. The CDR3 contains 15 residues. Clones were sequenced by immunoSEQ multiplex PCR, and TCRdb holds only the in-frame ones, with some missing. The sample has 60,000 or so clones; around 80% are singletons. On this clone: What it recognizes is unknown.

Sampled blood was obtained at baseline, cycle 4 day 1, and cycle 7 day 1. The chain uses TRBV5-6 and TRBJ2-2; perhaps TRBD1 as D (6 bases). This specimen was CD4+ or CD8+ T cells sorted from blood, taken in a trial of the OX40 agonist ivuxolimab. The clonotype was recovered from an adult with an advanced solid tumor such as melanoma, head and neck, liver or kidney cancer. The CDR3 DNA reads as TGTGCCAGCAGCGTTACAGGGAAGGGGACCGGGGAGCTGTTTTTT. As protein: CASSVTGKGTGELFF. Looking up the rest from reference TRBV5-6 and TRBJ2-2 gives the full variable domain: DAGVTQSPTHLIKTRGQQVTLRCSPKSGHDTVSWYQQALGQGPQFIFQYYEEEERQRGNFPDRFSGHQFPNYSSELNVNALLLGDSALYLCASSVTGKGTGELFFGEGSRLTVL.